These 18 T cell receptor beta chains share one sample of origin, sequenced in a study of siplizumab effects on memory and regulatory T cells. Data came from immunoSEQ multiplex PCR; TCRdb stores just in-frame clones and leaves some out. The sample records more than 60,000 clones, roughly 96% being singletons. The sample was naive CD8+ T cells sorted from blood. These receptor sequences come from a human donor in good health.

J is TRBJ2-5 and V is TRBV11-2; no clear D. Near its end, the DNA agrees better with TRBJ2-7, so the J call may be wrong. CDR3 length: 16 amino acids. The germline gives CDR1 SGHAT, CDR2 FQNNGV. The CDR3 reads CASSFSDGSLGYEQYF. Here the CDR3 DNA reads TGTGCCAGCAGCTTTTCGGACGGTAGTCTAGGCTACGAGCAGTACTTC.

This clone was picked up one time. One end of the junction fails to match germline, which may point to a read error. The CDR3, as DNA: TGTGCCAGCAGCTTAGCTCTCTACCATGAGCAGTTCTTC. The encoded protein is CASSLALYHEQFF. The rearrangement joins TRBV7-6 to TRBJ2-1; D not certain. The V gene's germline CDR1 is SGHVS and CDR2 FNYEAQ. This CDR3 is 13 amino acids long.

The chain links TRBV19 to TRBJ2-7, with 11 bases lining up with TRBD2. The J segment lost 3 bases and the V segment lost 3 bases, leaving 1 base of the junction unmatched. Germline V gene lookup returns CDR1 LNHDA and CDR2 SQIVND (reference sequence). This CDR3 is built from 14 residues. Here the CDR3 DNA reads TGTGCCAGTAGTATCACTAGCGGGGGCTACGAGCAGTACTTC. This encodes CASSITSGGYEQYF.

The chain is built from TRBV5-4 and TRBJ2-1; D ambiguous. Germline assignment: CDR1 SGHNT and CDR2 YYREEE (reference sequence). Trimming stripped 3 bases from V and 0 bases from J, with 10 bases between. This CDR3 is 15 amino acids long. The CDR3: CASSSKFGSYNEQFF. The CDR3 nucleotides are TGTGCCAGCAGCTCAAAATTCGGCTCCTACAATGAGCAGTTCTTC.

The chain recombines TRBV9 with TRBJ2-1; 10 nucleotides line up with TRBD2. The junction had 4 bases not matched to a gene; V was cut back by 4 bases and J by 3 bases. CDR1 is SGDLS and CDR2 is YYNGEE in the germline V gene. The CDR3 loop spans 15 amino acids. The CDR3 DNA is TGTGCCAGCAGCCCAAGCGGGGGGGACTACAATGAGCAGTTCTTC. Protein: CASSPSGGDYNEQFF. Complete variable domain (other parts from reference TRBV9 and TRBJ2-1): DSGVTQTPKHLITATGQRVTLRCSPRSGDLSVYWYQQSLDQGLQFLIQYYNGEERAKGNILERFSAQQFPDLHSELNLSSLELGDSALYFCASSPSGGDYNEQFFGPGTRLTVL.

In nucleotides, the CDR3 is TGTGCCAGTAGTATTGGCCAGGGGAACATTCAGTACTTC. Protein product: CASSIGQGNIQYF. The rearrangement uses TRBV19 and TRBJ2-4, with D tentatively TRBD1 (6 bases). Trimming took 3 bases from V and 7 from J, leaving 10 bases between them. Germline CDR1 reads LNHDA; CDR2 reads SQIVND (reference sequence). The length of the CDR3 is 13 residues. Full variable domain (rest looked up from reference TRBV19 and TRBJ2-4): DGGITQSPKYLFRKEGQNVTLSCEQNLNHDAMYWYRQDPGQGLRLIYYSQIVNDFQKGDIAEGYSVSREKKESFPLTVTSAQKNPTAFYLCASSIGQGNIQYFGAGTRLSVL.

This clone came up once. This chain uses TRBV28 with TRBJ1-3; D call uncertain. V lost 3 bases and J 0 bases, leaving 12 bases between the germline ends. Looked up from germline, CDR1 is MDHEN and CDR2 is SYDVKM. This CDR3 is built from 16 residues. DNA of the CDR3: TGTGCCAGCAGTTTTCCGGGAGTATACTCTGGAAACACCATATATTTT. It encodes CASSFPGVYSGNTIYF.

The V gene is TRBV19, the J gene TRBJ2-1; D unclear. V lost 7 bases and J 5 bases, leaving 18 bases between the germline ends. The germline gives CDR1 LNHDA, CDR2 SQIVND (reference sequence). This CDR3 is built from 15 residues. CDR3 region: CASMSYPSNNNEQFF. Written as DNA, the CDR3 is TGTGCCAGTATGTCATACCCGTCAAATAACAATGAGCAGTTCTTC.

This chain uses TRBV5-4 with TRBJ1-3; 8 bases agree with TRBD1. The CDR3 contains 15 residues. J gave up 0 bases and V 4 bases, and 3 bases lay outside the gene matches. Germline values: CDR1 SGHNT, CDR2 YYREEE (reference sequence). The CDR3 region is CASSQGASSGNTIYF. The DNA of the CDR3 is TGTGCCAGCAGCCAGGGGGCCAGCTCTGGAAACACCATATATTTT.

The chain joins TRBV29-1 to TRBJ1-5; maybe TRBD1 (6 bases). The length of the CDR3 is 14 residues. V was cut by 8 bases and J by 1 base, with 15 bases left in between. Germline CDR1 reads SQVTM; CDR2 reads ANQGSEA. This chain's CDR3 is CSLPLGGSNQPQHF. DNA of the CDR3: TGCAGCCTACCTCTTGGGGGCAGCAATCAGCCCCAGCATTTT. Looking up the rest from reference TRBV29-1 and TRBJ1-5 gives the full variable domain: SAVISQKPSRDICQRGTSLTIQCQVDSQVTMMFWYRQQPGQSLTLIATANQGSEATYESGFVIDKFPISRPNLTFSTLTVSNMSPEDSSIYLCSLPLGGSNQPQHFGDGTRLSIL.

The genes are TRBV6-5 and TRBJ2-1; 8 nucleotides line up with TRBD2. Germline V lookup: CDR1 MNHEY, CDR2 SVGAGI. The J segment lost 6 bases and the V segment lost 2 bases, leaving 6 bases of the junction unmatched. This CDR3 has 15 residues. The CDR3 DNA sequence: TGTGCCAGCAGTTACGGCGGGGGGCCGGTCAATGAGCAGTTCTTC. Protein: CASSYGGGPVNEQFF.

The chain joins TRBV7-7 to TRBJ2-6; the D call may be TRBD1 or TRBD2 (6 bases each). CDR3 length: 15 amino acids. Looked up from germline, CDR1 is SSHAT and CDR2 is FNYEAQ (reference sequence). V was shortened by 5 bases and J by 2 bases, with 10 bases between the two germline ends. CDR3 sequence (DNA): TGTGCCAGCAGCGAGGGGGGTCCTGGGGCCAACGTCCTGACTTTC. This sequence encodes CASSEGGPGANVLTF. Variable domain in full (rest from reference TRBV7-7 and TRBJ2-6): GAGVSQSPRYKVTKRGQDVTLRCDPISSHATLYWYQQALGQGPEFLTYFNYEAQPDKSGLPSDRFSAERPEGSISTLTIQRTEQRDSAMYRCASSEGGPGANVLTFGAGSRLTVL.

V and J are TRBV2 and TRBJ2-7; 15 bases match TRBD2. The germline CDR1 and CDR2 sequences are SNHLY and FYNNEI. CDR3 length equals 15 residues. The J segment lost 2 bases and the V segment lost 5 bases, leaving 1 base of the junction unmatched. CDR3 residues: CASSRTSGGAYEQYF. The CDR3 DNA reads as TGTGCCAGCAGTCGGACTAGCGGGGGGGCCTACGAGCAGTACTTC.

The genes are TRBV4-3 and TRBJ1-2; 7 bases fit TRBD1. The junction had 12 bases not matched to a gene; V was cut back by 5 bases and J by 0 bases. The CDR3 is 17 residues long. Germline loops: CDR1 LGHNA, CDR2 YSLEER. CDR3 amino acids: CASSLEGSGGSNYGYTF. The CDR3 DNA is TGCGCCAGCAGCTTGGAGGGGTCAGGGGGGTCTAACTATGGCTACACCTTC.

Here the CDR3 DNA reads TGTGCCAGTAGTATGGGTGGGGGGATCACTGAAGCTTTCTTT. Its protein is CASSMGGGITEAFF. This rearrangement joins TRBV19 to TRBJ1-1; D is possibly TRBD1 (5 bases). The V gene's germline CDR1 is LNHDA and CDR2 SQIVND (reference sequence). The CDR3 is 14 amino acids. The V and J ends lost 3 bases and 4 bases respectively, with 12 bases between them. Supplemented by reference TRBV19 and TRBJ1-1, the full variable domain reads DGGITQSPKYLFRKEGQNVTLSCEQNLNHDAMYWYRQDPGQGLRLIYYSQIVNDFQKGDIAEGYSVSREKKESFPLTVTSAQKNPTAFYLCASSMGGGITEAFFGQGTRLTVV.

The chain employs TRBV6-6 and TRBJ1-1, with 7 bases identical to TRBD1. This CDR3 has 12 residues. J was trimmed by 2 bases and V by 10 bases; bases with no gene match: 4. Germline V CDR1 and CDR2: MNHNY, SVGAGI (reference sequence). The CDR3 nucleotides are TGTGCCACCACAGGGGAAAACACTGAAGCTTTCTTT. Residues: CATTGENTEAFF.

The genes are TRBV19 and TRBJ1-1, with TRBD1 as a possible D gene (5 bases). Looked up from germline, CDR1 is LNHDA and CDR2 is SQIVND (reference sequence). This CDR3 contains 14 residues. Trimming removed 3 bases from V and 0 bases from J, with 8 bases in between. This CDR3 reads CASSMTALNTEAFF. Written as DNA, the CDR3 is TGTGCCAGTAGTATGACAGCCTTGAACACTGAAGCTTTCTTT.

CDR3 residues: CASSPWGDETGELFF. For the CDR3, the DNA is TGTGCCAGCTCACCATGGGGCGACGAGACCGGGGAGCTGTTTTTT. This rearrangement joins TRBV18 to TRBJ2-2, with D perhaps TRBD1 (5 bases). Germline CDR1 is KGHSH and CDR2 is LQKENI. This CDR3 has 15 residues. V was clipped by 2 bases and J by 5 bases, with 12 bases between them.